A selection of T cell receptor beta chains follows, all from one sample in a study of regulatory T cells in long-lasting Graves disease. One entry per CDR3 protein results from TCRdb running MiXCR on the multiplex PCR reads. The sample consists of around 460,000 distinct CDR3 sequences, 20% to 25% of them appearing once. Here the sequenced sample was peripheral blood mononuclear cells (PBMCs), taken when the disease was refractory, from a patient treated with antithyroid drugs. These receptor sequences come from a female donor with Graves disease. Both conserved end residues are trimmed from each CDR3. The D gene is left open where the match is weak.

V: TRBV5-1; J: TRBJ1-1; D: .; CDR3: ASSLEPGGTEAF
V: TRBV3-1; J: TRBJ2-1; D: TRBD2; CDR3: ASSPGLAGAYYNEQF
V: TRBV4-2; J: TRBJ2-5; D: .; CDR3: ASSQGGDDETQY
V: TRBV4-1; J: TRBJ2-7; D: .; CDR3: ASSRGAAPGEQY
V: TRBV29-1; J: TRBJ1-1; D: .; CDR3: SVEEGQG
V: TRBV7-9; J: TRBJ1-1; D: .; CDR3: ASSQGTQGTEAF
V: TRBV20-1; J: TRBJ1-1; D: TRBD1; CDR3: SARVSQGAWNTEAF
V: TRBV12-3/TRBV12-4; J: TRBJ1-1; D: TRBD1; CDR3: ATEYRGMNTEAF
V: TRBV3-1; J: TRBJ1-4; D: .; CDR3: ASSPGYGEKLF
V: TRBV5-1; J: TRBJ1-1; D: .; CDR3: ASNTRGGTEAF
V: TRBV9; J: TRBJ1-2; D: TRBD1; CDR3: ASRRGQSTNYGYT
V: TRBV14; J: TRBJ1-2; D: TRBD1; CDR3: ASSNWTGVANYGYT
V: TRBV15; J: TRBJ1-4; D: .; CDR3: ATSRGGQGDEKLF
V: TRBV28; J: TRBJ1-5; D: .; CDR3: ASRRSVINQPQH
V: TRBV28; J: TRBJ1-4; D: .; CDR3: ASSSGRIEKLF
V: TRBV28; J: TRBJ2-5; D: .; CDR3: ASSGAGTETQY
V: TRBV28; J: TRBJ2-7; D: .; CDR3: ASKGTGRVYEQY
V: TRBV20-1; J: TRBJ2-7; D: .; CDR3: SGTDGTYEQY
V: TRBV2; J: TRBJ2-7; D: .; CDR3: ASSRTSHEQY
V: TRBV29-1; J: TRBJ1-2; D: .; CDR3: SVVRQGGDYT
V: TRBV20-1; J: TRBJ2-7; D: TRBD2; CDR3: SANLAGVIYEQY
V: TRBV24-1; J: TRBJ2-5; D: .; CDR3: ATSDWGRSGTQY
V: TRBV7-2; J: TRBJ2-7; D: TRBD2; CDR3: ASSSPGLAGVEQY
V: TRBV7-9; J: TRBJ1-1; D: .; CDR3: ASSFTQANTEAF
V: TRBV28; J: TRBJ2-4; D: .; CDR3: ASRLSEGPFAKNIQY
V: TRBV6-1; J: TRBJ2-2; D: .; CDR3: ASSEIVANTGELF
V: TRBV11-2; J: TRBJ2-7; D: .; CDR3: ASRKVGRIEQY
V: TRBV5-4; J: TRBJ1-1; D: .; CDR3: ASSSMDNEAF
V: TRBV7-8; J: TRBJ1-1; D: .; CDR3: ASSLGKGGFQAF
V: TRBV12-3/TRBV12-4; J: TRBJ2-5; D: TRBD2; CDR3: ASGRLAGGGETQY
V: TRBV4-3; J: TRBJ2-7; D: .; CDR3: ASSQERGNSYEQY
V: TRBV7-2; J: TRBJ2-7; D: .; CDR3: ASSLVAVAYEQY
V: TRBV15; J: TRBJ1-5; D: TRBD1; CDR3: ATGTGGNQPQH
V: TRBV7-2; J: TRBJ2-1; D: TRBD2; CDR3: ASSPLAGGSNEQF
V: TRBV6-5; J: TRBJ1-1; D: TRBD1; CDR3: ASSYDSRGMNTEAF
V: TRBV7-8; J: TRBJ2-1; D: TRBD1; CDR3: ASQKTGLSYNEQF
V: TRBV29-1; J: TRBJ2-7; D: .; CDR3: SVGERGSGSYEQY
V: TRBV12-3/TRBV12-4; J: TRBJ1-2; D: .; CDR3: ASSLGRWDYGYT
V: TRBV4-2; J: TRBJ2-5; D: .; CDR3: ASSQDTTTNRVGTQY
V: TRBV6-9; J: TRBJ1-2; D: .; CDR3: ASSYEFYGYT
V: TRBV5-1; J: TRBJ2-5; D: .; CDR3: ASSLAPGGRETQY
V: TRBV12-5; J: TRBJ2-4; D: .; CDR3: ASGLDWAKNIQY
V: TRBV9; J: TRBJ2-5; D: .; CDR3: ASSAGMGGGETQY
V: TRBV20-1; J: TRBJ2-5; D: .; CDR3: SALPSGTLETQY
V: TRBV7-2; J: TRBJ1-2; D: .; CDR3: ASSFYGESGYT
V: TRBV19; J: TRBJ1-1; D: .; CDR3: ASGSRPGAKNTEAF
V: TRBV7-2; J: TRBJ2-7; D: .; CDR3: ASSPAWASREQY
V: TRBV4-1; J: TRBJ1-5; D: .; CDR3: ASSQDVVRGSNQPQH
V: TRBV13; J: TRBJ2-7; D: .; CDR3: ASSSQSEMRAYEQY